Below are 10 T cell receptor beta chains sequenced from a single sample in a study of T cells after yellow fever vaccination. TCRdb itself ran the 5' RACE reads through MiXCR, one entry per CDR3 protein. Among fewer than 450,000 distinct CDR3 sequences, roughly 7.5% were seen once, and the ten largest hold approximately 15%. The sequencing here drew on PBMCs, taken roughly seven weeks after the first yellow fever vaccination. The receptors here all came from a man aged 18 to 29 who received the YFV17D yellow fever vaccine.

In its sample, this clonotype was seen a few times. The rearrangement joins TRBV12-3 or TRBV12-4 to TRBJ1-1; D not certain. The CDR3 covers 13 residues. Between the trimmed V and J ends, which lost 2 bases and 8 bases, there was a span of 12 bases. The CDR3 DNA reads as TGTGCCAGCAGTTTATCGATAGGCAGCGAAGCTTTCTTT. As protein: CASSLSIGSEAFF.

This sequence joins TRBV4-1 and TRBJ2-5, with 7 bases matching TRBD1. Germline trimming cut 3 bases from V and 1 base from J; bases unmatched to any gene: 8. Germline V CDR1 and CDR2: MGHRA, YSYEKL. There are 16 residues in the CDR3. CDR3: CASSHAVGTVQETQYF. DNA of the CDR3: TGCGCCAGCAGCCACGCGGTCGGGACAGTCCAAGAGACCCAGTACTTC.

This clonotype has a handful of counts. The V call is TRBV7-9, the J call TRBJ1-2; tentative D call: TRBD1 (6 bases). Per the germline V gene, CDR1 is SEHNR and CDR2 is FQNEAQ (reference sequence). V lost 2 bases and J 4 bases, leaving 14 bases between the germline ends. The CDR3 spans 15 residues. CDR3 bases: TGTGCCAGCAGCTTACCGGACAGTGGCCTCTATGGCTACACCTTC. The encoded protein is CASSLPDSGLYGYTF.

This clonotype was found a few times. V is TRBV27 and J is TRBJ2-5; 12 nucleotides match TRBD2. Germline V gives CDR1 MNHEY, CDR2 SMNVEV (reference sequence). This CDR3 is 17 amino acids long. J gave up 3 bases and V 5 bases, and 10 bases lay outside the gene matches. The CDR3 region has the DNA TGTGCCAGCAGTCCATGGCTAGCGGGGGGGCAAGAAGAGACCCAGTACTTC. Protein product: CASSPWLAGGQEETQYF.

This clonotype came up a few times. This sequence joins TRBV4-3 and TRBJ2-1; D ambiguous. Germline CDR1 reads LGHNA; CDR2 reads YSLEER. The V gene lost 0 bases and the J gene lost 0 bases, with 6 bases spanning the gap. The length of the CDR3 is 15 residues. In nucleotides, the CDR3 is TGCGCCAGCAGCCAAGATCGCCCCTCCTACAATGAGCAGTTCTTC. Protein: CASSQDRPSYNEQFF.

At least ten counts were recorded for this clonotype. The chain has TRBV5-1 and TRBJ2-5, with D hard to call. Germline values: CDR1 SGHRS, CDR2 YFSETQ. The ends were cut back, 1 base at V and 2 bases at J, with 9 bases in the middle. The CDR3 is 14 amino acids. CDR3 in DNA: TGCGCCAGCAGCTTGTCGTCGCCGCAAGAGACCCAGTACTTC. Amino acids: CASSLSSPQETQYF.

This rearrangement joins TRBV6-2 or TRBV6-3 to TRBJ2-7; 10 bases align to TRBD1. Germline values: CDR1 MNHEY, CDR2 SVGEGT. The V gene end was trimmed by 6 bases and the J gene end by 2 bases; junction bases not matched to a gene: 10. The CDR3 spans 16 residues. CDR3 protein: CASRRTGTGDTYEQYV. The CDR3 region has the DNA TGTGCCAGCAGGAGGACCGGGACAGGGGATACCTACGAGCAGTACGTC.

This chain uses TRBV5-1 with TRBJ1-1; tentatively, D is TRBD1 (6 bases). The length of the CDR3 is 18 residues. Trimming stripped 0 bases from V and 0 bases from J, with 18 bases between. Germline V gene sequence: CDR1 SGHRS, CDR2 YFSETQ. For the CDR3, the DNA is TGCGCCAGCAGCTTGGGATCGGGCAGGGGCCCCATGAACACTGAAGCTTTCTTT. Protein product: CASSLGSGRGPMNTEAFF.

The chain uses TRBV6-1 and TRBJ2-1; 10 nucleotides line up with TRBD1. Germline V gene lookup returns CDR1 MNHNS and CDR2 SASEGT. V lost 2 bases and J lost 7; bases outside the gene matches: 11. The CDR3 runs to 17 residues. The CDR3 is CASSEFFLGTGVNEQFF. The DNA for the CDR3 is TGTGCCAGCAGTGAATTCTTCTTGGGGACAGGGGTTAATGAGCAGTTCTTC.

CDR3 amino acids: CASSLAPGTGPSYEQYF. Written as DNA, the CDR3 is TGTGCCAGCAGTTTAGCCCCCGGGACAGGACCCTCCTACGAGCAGTACTTC. This chain uses TRBV27 with TRBJ2-7, with 8 bases that match TRBD1. V lost 2 bases and J lost 0; bases outside the gene matches: 9. The CDR3 length is 17 residues. Germline CDR1 and CDR2: MNHEY and SMNVEV (reference sequence).